Shown below are 20 T cell receptor beta chains from a single sample sequenced in a study of blood T cell repertoires in COVID-19. Sequencing used immunoSEQ multiplex PCR; TCRdb keeps in-frame clones, though not all of them. Found here are over 120,000 clones, over 70% of them singletons; the top ten hold around 1.8%. Sequences were obtained from peripheral blood. These receptors all come from a woman in her sixties with acute or convalescent COVID-19.

This sequence joins TRBV6-1 and TRBJ2-2; D not resolved. The ends were cut back, 2 bases at V and 7 bases at J, with 11 bases in the middle. The CDR3 is 14 amino acids. Germline CDR1 reads MNHNS; CDR2 reads SASEGT. CDR3: CASSEMNSIGELFF. The DNA for the CDR3 is TGTGCCAGCAGTGAAATGAATAGTATCGGGGAGCTGTTTTTT.

The genes are TRBV3-1 (or the pseudogene TRBV3-2) and TRBJ2-3, with 8 bases matching TRBD2. Germline CDR1 is LGHDT and CDR2 is YNNKEL (reference sequence). This CDR3 spans 15 amino acids. V gave up 1 base and J gave up 11 bases; unmatched junction bases: 11. This CDR3 is CASSQGTSPPQEQYF. DNA for the CDR3: TGTGCCAGCAGCCAAGGGACTAGCCCTCCCCAGGAGCAGTATTTT.

This clone was seen a single time. This chain links TRBV2 with TRBJ1-1; D is uncertain. This CDR3 is 13 amino acids long. The V gene lost 7 bases and the J gene lost 0 bases, with 9 bases spanning the gap. Germline CDR1 reads SNHLY; CDR2 reads FYNNEI. The CDR3 sequence: CASNRGMNTEAFF. In nucleotides, the CDR3 is TGTGCCAGCAACCGAGGGATGAACACTGAAGCTTTCTTT.

This clone appeared a single time. The chain is built from TRBV30 and TRBJ1-4; D not resolved. Deletions cut 7 bases from V and 5 bases from J, with 17 bases between. This CDR3 comprises 14 residues. From germline, CDR1 is GTSNPN and CDR2 SVGIG (reference sequence). The CDR3 sequence: CAYYNMGSNEKLFF. The CDR3 region has the DNA TGTGCCTACTATAACATGGGGAGCAATGAAAAACTGTTTTTT.

CDR3 loop: CASSSDSSGNTIYF. The CDR3 DNA reads as TGTGCCAGCAGCTCCGATAGCTCTGGAAACACCATATATTTT. The genes are TRBV7-6 and TRBJ1-3; D not resolved. CDR1 is SGHVS, CDR2 FNYEAQ, per germline. This CDR3 is 14 amino acids long. V lost 4 bases and J 0 bases, leaving 7 bases between the germline ends. Complete variable domain (other parts from reference TRBV7-6 and TRBJ1-3): GAGVSQSPRYKVTKRGQDVALRCDPISGHVSLYWYRQALGQGPEFLTYFNYEAQQDKSGLPNDRFSAERPEGSISTLTIQRTEQRDSAMYRCASSSDSSGNTIYFGEGSWLTVV.

This clone showed up just a few times. This rearrangement joins TRBV5-1 to TRBJ2-5; possibly TRBD1 for D (5 bases). The ends were cut back, 5 bases at V and 7 bases at J, with 9 bases in the middle. CDR3 length equals 11 residues. Germline V lookup: CDR1 SGHRS, CDR2 YFSETQ. The CDR3 region is CASRDKGTQYF. The CDR3 DNA is TGCGCCAGCAGGGACAAGGGGACCCAGTACTTC.

The chain joins TRBV19 to TRBJ2-4; TRBD1 aligns across 7 bases. Germline V gives CDR1 LNHDA, CDR2 SQIVND (reference sequence). Germline trimming cut 1 base from V and 1 base from J; bases unmatched to any gene: 7. This CDR3 spans 17 amino acids. CDR3 region: CASSIAVTGAAKNIQYF. The CDR3 bases are TGTGCCAGTAGTATAGCCGTCACAGGGGCCGCCAAAAACATTCAGTACTTC. Supplemented by reference TRBV19 and TRBJ2-4, the full variable domain reads DGGITQSPKYLFRKEGQNVTLSCEQNLNHDAMYWYRQDPGQGLRLIYYSQIVNDFQKGDIAEGYSVSREKKESFPLTVTSAQKNPTAFYLCASSIAVTGAAKNIQYFGAGTRLSVL.

The V and J genes are TRBV13 and TRBJ2-1; D uncertain. Germline assignment: CDR1 PRHDT and CDR2 FYEKMQ (reference sequence). This CDR3 contains 13 residues. The V end was cut by 0 bases, the J end by 4 bases, with 4 bases between. The CDR3 DNA reads TGTGCCAGCAGCTTAGGCCAATACAATGAGCAGTTCTTC. Its translation is CASSLGQYNEQFF. The full variable domain, rest sourced from reference TRBV13 and TRBJ2-1, is AAGVIQSPRHLIKEKRETATLKCYPIPRHDTVYWYQQGPGQDPQFLISFYEKMQSDKGSIPDRFSAQQFSDYHSELNMSSLELGDSALYFCASSLGQYNEQFFGPGTRLTVL.

The chain is built from TRBV7-9 and TRBJ1-1; D may be TRBD1 (5 bases). The V end was cut by 5 bases, the J end by 6 bases, with 10 bases between. CDR3 length: 12 residues. Germline lookup yields CDR1 SEHNR and CDR2 FQNEAQ (reference sequence). CDR3 residues: CASSPREAEAFF. The CDR3 DNA reads as TGTGCCAGCAGCCCCAGGGAAGCTGAAGCTTTCTTT.

The chain combines TRBV9 with TRBJ2-1; TRBD2 might be the D (7 bases). Trimming shortened V by 4 bases and J by 10 bases, and 15 bases separated the two germline ends. The CDR3 sequence is 13 residues long. Germline V CDR1 and CDR2: SGDLS, YYNGEE. The CDR3 DNA reads TGTGCCAGCAGCACACAGGGAGGGCGGGAGCAGTTCTTC. It is translated as CASSTQGGREQFF.

The chain employs TRBV7-9 and TRBJ2-1, with 16 bases aligning to TRBD2. Trimming cost V 5 bases and J 8 bases; bases outside gene matches: 6. The germline V gene has CDR1 SEHNR and CDR2 FQNEAQ (reference sequence). The CDR3 runs to 16 residues. The CDR3 reads CASSPGTSGRGDEQFF. CDR3 DNA sequence: TGTGCCAGCAGCCCTGGGACTAGCGGGAGGGGCGATGAGCAGTTCTTC.

This CDR3 reads CASSLGIGGSQPQHF. CDR3 DNA sequence: TGTGCCAGCAGCTTAGGTATAGGGGGTAGTCAGCCCCAGCATTTT. V usage is TRBV7-6 and J usage is TRBJ1-5; possible D gene TRBD1, 6 bases. The CDR3 is 15 amino acids. From germline, CDR1 is SGHVS and CDR2 FNYEAQ. Trimming shortened V by 1 base and J by 6 bases, and 13 bases separated the two germline ends.

This clone was seen only once. V gene TRBV5-1 combines with J gene TRBJ1-1; D ambiguous. The V and J ends lost 0 bases and 6 bases respectively, with 9 bases between them. The CDR3 is 13 residues long. Looked up from germline, CDR1 is SGHRS and CDR2 is YFSETQ. The CDR3 protein is CASSLATVAEAFF. Written as DNA, the CDR3 is TGCGCCAGCAGCTTGGCTACGGTGGCTGAAGCTTTCTTT.

The J gene is TRBJ1-2, the V gene TRBV6-5; 11 bases are shared with TRBD1. The ends lost 8 bases at V and 7 bases at J; junction bases unmatched: 6. The CDR3 runs 13 residues. The V gene's germline CDR1 is MNHEY and CDR2 SVGAGI. CDR3 protein: CASRGQGDIGYTF. The DNA of the CDR3 is TGTGCCAGCCGGGGACAGGGGGATATTGGCTACACCTTC.

CDR3 sequence: CASRGRPRRNEQFF. CDR3 nucleotides: TGTGCCAGCAGGGGGAGGCCTAGGCGCAATGAGCAGTTCTTC. The chain couples TRBV28 to TRBJ2-1; maybe TRBD2 (6 bases). The CDR3 length is 14 residues. Per the germline V gene, CDR1 is MDHEN and CDR2 is SYDVKM. The germline V and J ends were trimmed by 6 bases and 6 bases, with 15 bases remaining between them.

The chain combines TRBV2 with TRBJ1-1; D is uncertain. Trimming took 8 bases from V and 1 from J, leaving 14 bases between them. The CDR3 extends over 14 amino acids. Germline values: CDR1 SNHLY, CDR2 FYNNEI. The CDR3 DNA sequence: TGTGCCAGCTTGCCAGACTCCGGGAACACTGAAGCTTTCTTT. This translates into CASLPDSGNTEAFF.

This chain uses TRBV5-1 with TRBJ2-7, with TRBD1 matching over 12 bases. This CDR3 comprises 18 residues. V lost 2 bases to trimming and J lost 3 bases; unmatched junction nucleotides: 12. CDR1 is SGHRS and CDR2 is YFSETQ in the germline V gene. CDR3 protein: CASSFGTGGGMRVYEQYF. The CDR3 DNA reads TGCGCCAGCAGCTTCGGGACAGGGGGCGGAATGAGAGTCTACGAGCAGTACTTC.

The V gene is TRBV12-3 or TRBV12-4, the J gene TRBJ1-5; unclear D gene. This CDR3 is built from 13 residues. The V end lost 3 bases, the J end lost 6 bases, and 9 bases lay between the germline ends. The CDR3 is CASSFRSGQPQHF. The DNA of the CDR3 is TGTGCCAGCAGTTTCCGGAGTGGTCAGCCCCAGCATTTT.

This sequence joins TRBV12-3 or TRBV12-4 and TRBJ1-5; 7 bases are shared with TRBD1. The CDR3 spans 13 residues. V was pared by 6 bases and J by 6 bases, with 5 bases of the junction left unmatched. The CDR3 protein is CASSRGQSQPQHF. In DNA, the CDR3 is TGTGCCAGCAGCCGGGGACAGAGTCAGCCCCAGCATTTT.

The chain recombines TRBV30 with TRBJ1-1; weak D call: TRBD1 (6 bases). V was pared by 3 bases and J by 1 base, with 12 bases between. The CDR3 loop spans 14 amino acids. Germline V gene lookup returns CDR1 GTSNPN and CDR2 SVGIG (reference sequence). The CDR3 DNA reads TGTGCCTGGAGAGCCGGGACAAAGAACACTGAAGCTTTCTTT. As protein: CAWRAGTKNTEAFF.